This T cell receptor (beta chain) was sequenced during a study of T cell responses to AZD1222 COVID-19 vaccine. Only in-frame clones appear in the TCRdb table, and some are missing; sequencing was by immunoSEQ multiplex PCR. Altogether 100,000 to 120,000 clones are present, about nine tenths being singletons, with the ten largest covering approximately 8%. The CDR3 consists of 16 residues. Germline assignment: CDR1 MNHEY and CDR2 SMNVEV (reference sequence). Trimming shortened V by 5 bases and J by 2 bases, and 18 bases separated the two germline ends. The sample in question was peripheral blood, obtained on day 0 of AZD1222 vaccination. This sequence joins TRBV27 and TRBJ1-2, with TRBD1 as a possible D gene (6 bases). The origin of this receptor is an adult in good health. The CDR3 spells CASSPTSGVGNYGYTF. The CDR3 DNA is TGTGCCAGCAGTCCGACCTCAGGGGTCGGGAACTATGGCTACACCTTC.